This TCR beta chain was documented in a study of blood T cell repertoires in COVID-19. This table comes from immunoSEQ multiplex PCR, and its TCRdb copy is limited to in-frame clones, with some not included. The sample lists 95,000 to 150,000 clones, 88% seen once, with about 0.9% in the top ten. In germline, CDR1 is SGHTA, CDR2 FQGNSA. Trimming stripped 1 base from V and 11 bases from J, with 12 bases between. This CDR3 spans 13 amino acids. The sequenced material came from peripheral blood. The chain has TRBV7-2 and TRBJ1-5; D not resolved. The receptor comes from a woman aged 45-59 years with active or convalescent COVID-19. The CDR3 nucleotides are TGTGCCAGCAGCTTAGTTGGCGGGGAGACCCAGCATTTT. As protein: CASSLVGGETQHF.